The clone carrying this TCR beta chain was seen only once. The sample belongs to a study of blood T cell repertoires in COVID-19. Study background: COVID-19 samples, acute and convalescent, were from the United States, Italy and Spain. Sample material is recorded as cDNA or gDNA derived from T cells, B-cell-depleted T cells, or PBMCs.

The Seattle site enrolled patients during active infection and followed them longitudinally. The assay was immunoSEQ multiplex PCR, and TCRdb's table has in-frame clones only and misses some. Among about 420,000 clones, about 90% were seen once, and the ten largest hold more than 0.7%. The clonotype comes from a young man with COVID-19, enrolled during active disease. Sequencing input: peripheral blood.

The CDR3 DNA sequence: TGTGCCAGCATGGGGCGACGGGGGGGCTACACCTTC. This encodes CASMGRRGGYTF. The genes are TRBV12-3 or TRBV12-4 and TRBJ1-2, with D possibly TRBD1 on 5 matching bases. The CDR3 length is 12 residues. Trimming removed 7 bases from V and 8 bases from J, with 14 bases in between.